These 8 T cell receptor beta chains were all obtained from the same sample, sequenced in a study of OX40 agonist ivuxolimab in advanced cancers. Profiled with immunoSEQ multiplex PCR; TCRdb holds only in-frame clones, not every one. The table has about 120,000 clones, approximately 92% seen once. The material was CD4+ or CD8+ T cells sorted from blood, obtained in a trial of the OX40 agonist ivuxolimab. These TCRs come from an adult with an advanced solid tumor such as melanoma, head and neck, liver or kidney cancer.

This clone has only one observation. Additional DNA sequences in this sample encode the identical CDR3. The V call is TRBV6-1, the J call TRBJ2-7; D is undetermined. V was pared by 7 bases and J by 3 bases, with 7 bases between. Germline V lookup: CDR1 MNHNS, CDR2 SASEGT. CDR3 length: 11 residues. In DNA form, the CDR3 reads TGTGCCAGCAAGACTGTCTACGAGCAGTACTTC. It translates to CASKTVYEQYF.

The chain joins TRBV27 to TRBJ1-4, with D perhaps TRBD1 (6 bases). The CDR3 loop spans 17 amino acids. Per the germline V gene, CDR1 is MNHEY and CDR2 is SMNVEV (reference sequence). Trimming removed 8 bases from V and 3 bases from J, with 22 bases in between. CDR3 sequence (DNA): TGTGCCAGCTTTACAGGGTGCCTATTCCTTCCTAATGAAAAACTGTTTTTT. This sequence encodes CASFTGCLFLPNEKLFF.

The V gene is TRBV6-1, the J gene TRBJ2-3; 9 bases fit TRBD1. V gave up 8 bases and J gave up 0 bases; unmatched junction bases: 6. CDR3 length: 15 residues. The germline V gene encodes CDR1 MNHNS and CDR2 SASEGT. DNA for the CDR3: TGTGCCAGCGCCGACAGGGGGAGTAGCACAGATACGCAGTATTTT. It codes for CASADRGSSTDTQYF.

The genes are TRBV15 and TRBJ2-2, with D perhaps TRBD1 or TRBD2 (5 bases each). The V gene lost 1 base and the J gene lost 1 base, with 16 bases spanning the gap. CDR1 LNHNV and CDR2 YYDKDF come from the germline V gene (reference sequence). The CDR3 length is 18 residues. In DNA form, the CDR3 reads TGTGCCACCAGCAGAGCCTCGAGTGGGACGGTGAACACCGGGGAGCTGTTTTTT. Amino acids: CATSRASSGTVNTGELFF.

This clone has just a few counts. The chain recombines TRBV5-4 with TRBJ2-5; 7 nucleotides match TRBD2. The CDR3 contains 13 residues. Trimming took 4 bases from V and 7 from J; bases not matched to a gene: 7. Germline values: CDR1 SGHNT, CDR2 YYREEE (reference sequence). CDR3 residues: CASSPSGGGTQYF. DNA for the CDR3: TGTGCCAGCAGCCCTAGCGGCGGAGGGACCCAGTACTTC.

The gene calls are TRBV4-2 and TRBJ1-1; D remains ambiguous. Trimming left V 0 bases short and J 6 bases short, with 5 bases between. The CDR3 totals 12 residues. Germline CDR1 and CDR2: LGHNA and YNFKEQ. In nucleotides, the CDR3 is TGTGCCAGCAGCCAAGAAGGTGCTGAAGCTTTCTTT. This gives the protein CASSQEGAEAFF.

This clone was recorded once. The V and J genes are TRBV7-2 and TRBJ2-7; no clear D gene. Trimming pared 3 bases from V and 2 bases from J, leaving 11 bases between. The V gene's germline CDR1 is SGHTA and CDR2 FQGNSA. This CDR3 has 14 amino acids. CDR3 sequence: CASSFLADTYEQYF. The CDR3 DNA reads TGTGCCAGCAGCTTTCTGGCAGATACCTACGAGCAGTACTTC.

CDR3 in amino acids: CASRQREMGDTQYF. The CDR3, as DNA: TGTGCCAGCCGCCAGCGGGAAATGGGAGATACGCAGTATTTT. The V gene is TRBV18, the J gene TRBJ2-3; 7 nucleotides match TRBD2. The CDR3 covers 14 residues. V lost 8 bases to trimming and J lost 5 bases; unmatched junction nucleotides: 10. Germline assignment: CDR1 KGHSH and CDR2 LQKENI. Using reference TRBV18 and TRBJ2-3 for the parts outside the CDR3, the full variable domain is NAGVMQNPRHLVRRRGQEARLRCSPMKGHSHVYWYRQLPEEGLKFMVYLQKENIIDESGMPKERFSAEFPKEGPSILRIQQVVRGDSAAYFCASRQREMGDTQYFGPGTRLTVL.